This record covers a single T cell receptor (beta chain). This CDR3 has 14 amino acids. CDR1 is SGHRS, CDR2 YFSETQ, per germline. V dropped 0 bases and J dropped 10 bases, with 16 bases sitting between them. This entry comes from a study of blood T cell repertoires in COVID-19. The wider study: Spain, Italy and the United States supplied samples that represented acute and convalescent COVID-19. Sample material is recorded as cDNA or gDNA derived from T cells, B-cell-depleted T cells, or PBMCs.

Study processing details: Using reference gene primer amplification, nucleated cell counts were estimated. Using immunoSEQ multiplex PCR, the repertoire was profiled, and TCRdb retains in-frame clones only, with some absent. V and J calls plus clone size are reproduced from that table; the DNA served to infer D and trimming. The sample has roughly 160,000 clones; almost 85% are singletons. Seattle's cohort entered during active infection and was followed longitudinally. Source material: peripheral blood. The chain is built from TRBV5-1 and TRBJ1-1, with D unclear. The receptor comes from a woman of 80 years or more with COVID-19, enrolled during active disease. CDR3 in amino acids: CASSLESGLMGAFF. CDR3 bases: TGCGCCAGCAGCTTGGAGTCAGGTCTTATGGGAGCTTTCTTT.